Given below is one T cell receptor beta chain in context. Its antigen is not identified. This PCR relied on a set of 60 Vbeta primers and 13 Jbeta primers. Generated by immunoSEQ multiplex PCR, the TCRdb table keeps only in-frame clones and is missing some. The sample lists about 140,000 clones; more than 75% were seen once. This entry is derived from a study of cytomegalovirus exposure and HLA in healthy donors. Study results and limitations: Near-uniform donor sequencing depth was presumed by presence/absence analyses.

Unmatched junction bases numbered 18, after V lost 6 bases and J lost 3 bases. CDR3 length equals 19 residues. Looked up from germline, CDR1 is MDHEN and CDR2 is SYDVKM. The rearrangement joins TRBV28 to TRBJ2-7, with 12 bases lining up with TRBD1. Sequencing was carried out using PBMCs. The TCR comes from a man aged 18-30 years in good health and CMV-seronegative. The CDR3 DNA sequence: TGTGCCAGCAGCCCCGCCGGGACAGGGGGCGGTTGGGACTACTACGAGCAGTACTTC. This encodes CASSPAGTGGGWDYYEQYF.